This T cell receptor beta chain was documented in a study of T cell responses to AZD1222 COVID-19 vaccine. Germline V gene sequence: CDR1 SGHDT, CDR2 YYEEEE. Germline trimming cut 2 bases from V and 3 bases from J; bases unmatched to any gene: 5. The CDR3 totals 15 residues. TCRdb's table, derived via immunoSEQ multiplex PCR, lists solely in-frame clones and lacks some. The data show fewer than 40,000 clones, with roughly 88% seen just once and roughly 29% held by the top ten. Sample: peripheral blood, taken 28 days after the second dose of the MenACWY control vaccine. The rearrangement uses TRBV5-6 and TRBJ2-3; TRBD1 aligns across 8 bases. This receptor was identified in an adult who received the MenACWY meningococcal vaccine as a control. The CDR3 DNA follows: TGTGCCAGCAGCTTCCGGGACAGGATAACAGATACGCAGTATTTT. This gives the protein CASSFRDRITDTQYF.